This TCR beta chain is from a study of circulating and synovial CD4+ cells in juvenile arthritis. Comments on this clone: Its antigen is still unknown.

The repertoire was sequenced with immunoSEQ multiplex PCR; TCRdb's copy has only in-frame clones and lacks some. The sample yields some 35,000 clones, about 95% seen once. Germline V CDR1 and CDR2: KGHSH, LQKENI. V was trimmed by 6 bases and J by 11 bases, leaving 19 bases between them. This CDR3 has 13 amino acids. Study-level findings and limits: Some such blood samples were as oligoclonal as synovium. These blood cells shared more CDR3 sequences with synovium than bulk blood. T cell genome counts differed by at least an order of magnitude between CPL and CD4 samples.

This TCR came from a human donor with juvenile idiopathic arthritis. Sequencing input: CD4+ T cells from blood. This chain connects TRBV18 to TRBJ2-5; weak D call: TRBD2 (6 bases). The CDR3 here is CASSGGVQGEQYF. CDR3 bases: TGTGCCAGCTCTGGCGGGGTCCAAGGAGAGCAGTACTTC.